This TCR beta chain originates from a study of beta chain features in type 1 diabetes. Staining for CD45RO/CCR7/CD25/CD127/CD95/CD27 allowed sorting of CD4+ naive, central memory, regulatory and stem cell-like memory cells. What was sequenced were expressed TCRB transcripts, since all of the isolated RNA had been reverse transcribed. About 3.4 million reads on average were seen across naive, central memory and regulatory T cell samples. The protocol was immunoSEQ multiplex PCR, while the TCRdb copy is restricted to in-frame clones and leaves out a portion. Among about 650,000 clones listed, around 11% were seen once. This CDR3 spans 15 amino acids. Germline V gene lookup returns CDR1 LGHNA and CDR2 YSLEER. The ends were cut back, 4 bases at V and 6 bases at J, with 18 bases in the middle. As concerns this clone: As yet, its antigen is unknown.

General study findings and limits: For Type 1 diabetes patients, all four CD4+ subsets carried TCRB CDR3s that were moderately but significantly shorter.

The V and J genes are TRBV4-3 and TRBJ1-1; D not resolved. The clonotype was recovered from a man aged 25 to 40 with type 1 diabetes. The specimen was naive CD4+ T cells from blood. CDR3 DNA sequence: TGCGCCAGCAGCCGGGTTTTCGGTGACGCCGCTGAAGCTTTCTTT. This codes for CASSRVFGDAAEAFF.